This note documents a single TCR beta chain sequence. The sample belongs to a study of regulatory T cells in long-lasting Graves disease. As to time point: newly diagnosed GD, antithyroid drugs for less than 3 months. PBMC-extracted RNA yielded the TCR library. Through Arm-PCR of CDR3 regions and iRepertoire HTBI primers, TCR beta libraries were built. TCRdb ran MiXCR on the multiplex PCR reads and lists one entry per CDR3 protein. The top ten hold about 11% of the sample, which has 530,000 or so distinct CDR3 sequences, 15% to 20% seen once. Trimming removed 7 bases from V and 4 bases from J, with 12 bases in between. The CDR3 contains 13 residues. Germline V lookup: CDR1 MNHNS, CDR2 SASEGT. This sample also belongs to another study, concerning T cells in Graves' hyperthyroidism and ophthalmopathy. From that study: The HTBI primer set was used in a first-round RT-PCR of the TCR CDR3.

Here the sequenced sample was peripheral blood mononuclear cells (PBMCs), taken at new diagnosis, from a patient treated with antithyroid drugs. The sequence was obtained from a man aged 18-30 years with Graves disease. The chain combines TRBV6-1 with TRBJ2-3; D call uncertain. CDR3 residues: CASKPHGADTQYF. The CDR3, as DNA: TGTGCCAGCAAACCCCATGGGGCAGATACGCAGTATTTT.